This T cell receptor beta chain was recovered during a study of T cell responses to AZD1222 COVID-19 vaccine (dated by TCRdb to the early 2020s). For the study in its entirety: TCR sequencing was performed for approximately 240 trial participants, of whom about 200 were given two doses of AZD1222 and some 26 were given two doses of MenACWY control vaccine. Trial participants were enrolled by age into subgroups of 18-55, 56-69 and 70-plus years, and roughly 150, 30 and 60 TCR-sequenced participants, respectively, were included in these subgroups.

Trimming at the junction amounts to 4 bases on V and 5 bases on J, and the germline ends lie 20 bases apart. Via the germline V gene, CDR1 is MNHEY and CDR2 SVGAGI. The CDR3, cysteine through phenylalanine, is 16 amino acids long. Only the CDR3 portion is preserved as DNA: 48 bases, with reading frame beginning at the first base. This clone came up a few times. Its antigen remains unidentified. Within one base of it there is no much larger clone, and no base qualities were kept. The time point label, as the study defines it: sample from adult after SARS-CoV-2 infection, after symptom onset. Two convalescent COVID-19 patients, sampled after symptom onset from adults with prior SARS-CoV-2 infection, were also TCR-sequenced for comparison. Beyond this particular receptor, the publication reports: The 56-69-year group was small, and its depth increase did not reach significance, likely because of low power. Because no day 14 peak-response samples were available, the repertoires could be characterized only after the peak T cell response. Conclusions about previously exposed vaccinees were limited because only six AZD1222 recipients were SARS-CoV-2 seropositive at baseline. CD4 TCRs associated with the vaccine covered the entire spike protein, and the dominant responses were in regions 160-218 and 743-854. Spike-specific TCR breadth and depth rose significantly after two AZD1222 doses compared with day 0 and with MenACWY recipients. Reportedly, almost half of the unique spike-specific TCRs recognized epitopes lying outside the regions that are mutated in the B.1.351 and B.1.1.7 variants. Most participants were white British and females outnumbered males, and the authors suggested that clonal diversity may have been underestimated.

The CDR3 regions of human TCRbeta chains were analyzed by immunosequencing. Per the authors' processing: Repertoire TCRs were matched against a reference library of SARS-CoV-2-specific TCRs generated with the MIRA antigen-specificity platform. Breadth meant the fraction of unique TCRs that were SARS-CoV-2-associated, whereas depth meant the fraction of total T cells that were SARS-CoV-2-associated. Using the MIRA data, each spike-specific TCR was mapped to the spike region that the TCR reacts to and placed in a CD4 or CD8 class. Log10-transformed breadth and depth values were compared by one-way ANOVA with Sidak's multiple comparisons tests. TCRdb carries this immuneACCESS record with in-frame sequences only. Its versions omit some clonotypes, under half of them owing to an unresolved V gene in the studies checked, with the rest unexplained. V, J and clone size derive from that table, while D and trimming were established from the DNA sequence. The sample contains 130,000 to 150,000 clones, more than 85% of them found a single time. The ten most abundant clones make up approximately 12% of the sample.

Material: peripheral blood, obtained after recovery from COVID-19. The source is an adult who had recovered from COVID-19. The sequence is built from TRBV6-5 and TRBJ2-5, with TRBD2 as a weak D call on 7 bases. The sequenced DNA is TGTGCCAGCAGTTTCCAGCAGGGGCGGGAGATGGAGACCCAGTACTTC. The translation is CASSFQQGREMETQYF.